This TCR beta chain came from a study of cytomegalovirus exposure and HLA in healthy donors. Across the whole study: The roughly 670 first-cohort repertoires shared a platform with the 120 validation repertoires, as reported in a later analysis. Study conclusions and caveats: It was confirmed in vitro that a few of the CMV-associated chains were specific for CMV antigens.

TCRdb keeps only in-frame clones here, not all; method: immunoSEQ multiplex PCR. The table includes fewer than 250,000 clones, approximately 80% detected once. Worth noting for this clone: What it binds is unknown. One junction end does not reproduce the germline sequence, and a read error may be involved.

The CDR3 runs to 15 residues. From germline, CDR1 is ENHRY and CDR2 SYGVKD. The receptor was isolated from a woman in her 30s in good health and CMV-seropositive. The specimen sequenced was PBMCs. V is TRBV10-3 and J is TRBJ2-1; D uncertain. CDR3 region: CAISESSFSSNEQFF. DNA for the CDR3: TGTGCCATCAGTGAGTCATCCTTTTCCTCCAATGAGCAGTTCTTC.